Listed below are T cell receptor beta chains from one sample, sequenced in a study of shared clonotypes between healthy human individuals. TCRdb keeps only in-frame clones here, not all; method: immunoSEQ multiplex PCR. Of hundreds of thousands of clones in the sample, around 80% were seen once. Sequencing was done on a sample of PBMCs. All receptors come from a woman between 40 and 55 years old in good health. Some clones in this sample may be carry-over from other donors' samples. Both conserved end residues are part of each CDR3. D genes are given only for firm matches. The size of a clone is reported for some rows only, either as once, few or many, or as a class for expanded clones.

D,J,V,size,DNA,CDR3
TRBD2,TRBJ2-5,TRBV5-1,.,TGCGCCAGCAGCTTGGCACTAGCGGGAGGCGCCCTAGAGACCCAGTACTTC,CASSLALAGGALETQYF
.,TRBJ1-1,TRBV27,.,TGTGCTAGCAATACGATTGGCGGGAACACTGAAGCTTTCTTT,CASNTIGGNTEAFF
.,TRBJ1-5,TRBV11-2,.,TGTGCCAGCAGCTCCGGACACACACAGCAGCCCCAGCATTTT,CASSSGHTQQPQHF
TRBD1,TRBJ2-1,TRBV7-7,.,TGTGCTAGCAGCTTGTCACAGGGGGCGGTGAATGAGCAGTTCTTC,CASSLSQGAVNEQFF
TRBD2,TRBJ2-2,TRBV7-2,.,TGTGCCAGCAGCTCCCTGGGGCTAGCGGACACCGGGGAGCTGTTTTTT,CASSSLGLADTGELFF
TRBD1,TRBJ1-2,TRBV7-3,.,TGTGCCAGCAGCGAGCACCCCGGGACAGGGGGCTTCTATGGCTACACCTTC,CASSEHPGTGGFYGYTF
TRBD1,TRBJ2-5,TRBV6-4,.,TGTGCCAGCAGTGACTCGGGACAGAACACGGTGGAGACCCAGTACTTC,CASSDSGQNTVETQYF
.,TRBJ2-1,TRBV5-1,.,TGCGCCAGCAGCCACGACAGAGTCAGGCCCCACAATGAGCAGTTCTTC,CASSHDRVRPHNEQFF
.,TRBJ2-1,TRBV21-1,.,TGTGCCACCAGACCGGACGGAGACAATGAGCAGTTCTTC,CATRPDGDNEQFF
.,TRBJ2-7,TRBV19,.,TGTGCCAGTAGCAGACTACGTTCCTACGAGCAGTACTTC,CASSRLRSYEQYF
TRBD2,TRBJ2-1,TRBV11-1,.,TGTGCCAGCAGCCAAACTAGCGGCTCCTACAATGAGCAGTTCTTC,CASSQTSGSYNEQFF
.,TRBJ2-2,TRBV10-2,few,TGCGCCAGCAGTGGGGCGGTAACACCCGGGGAGCTGTTTTTT,CASSGAVTPGELFF
.,TRBJ1-1,TRBV10-3,.,TGTGCCATCGGCCGGGACACGAACACTGAAGCTTTCTTT,CAIGRDTNTEAFF
.,TRBJ2-5,TRBV9,.,TGTGCCAGCAGCTCCTCCGATCTCGGGGGTGAGACCCAGTACTTC,CASSSSDLGGETQYF
.,TRBJ2-2,TRBV5-1,.,TGCGCCAGCAGCCTAGAAGCCGGGGAGCTGTTTTTT,CASSLEAGELFF
.,TRBJ2-3,TRBV9,.,TGTGCCAGCAGCTCCCACTCTAGGGATACGCAGTATTTT,CASSSHSRDTQYF
.,TRBJ2-6,TRBV5-4,.,TGTGCCAGCAAACTCGGGACAAACCCTTCTGGGGCCAACGTCCTGACTTTC,CASKLGTNPSGANVLTF
.,TRBJ1-2,TRBV18,.,TGTGCCAGCTCACCGGACGCACCGCCCATCAACTATGGCTACACCTTC,CASSPDAPPINYGYTF
.,TRBJ2-7,TRBV6-6,.,TGTGCCAGCAGCCCCGGACAGAAGGGTAGCTACGAGCAGTACTTC,CASSPGQKGSYEQYF
.,TRBJ2-2,TRBV15,.,TGTGCCACCAGCAGAGATATGAGGGAGGTTGGCGGGGAGCTGTTTTTT,CATSRDMREVGGELFF
TRBD1,TRBJ2-1,TRBV11-3,once,TGTGCCAGCAGCCCCCACGGGACAGGTGAAGGTGAGCAGTTCTTC,CASSPHGTGEGEQFF
TRBD2,TRBJ2-1,TRBV7-3,few,TGTGCCAGCAGCTCTACCGAGACTAGCGGGAGTCTAGATGAGCAGTTCTTC,CASSSTETSGSLDEQFF
.,TRBJ2-7,TRBV28,few,TGTGCCAGCAGTTTTCCGGGAAGGGCCTACGAGCAGTACTTC,CASSFPGRAYEQYF
.,TRBJ2-7,TRBV30,.,TGTGCCTGTAGTGTCCTGGAGGCCTACGAGCAGTACTTC,CACSVLEAYEQYF
.,TRBJ2-2,TRBV7-9,.,TGTGCCAGCAGCTTAGGTAGCACCGGGGAGCTGTTTTTT,CASSLGSTGELFF
.,TRBJ2-5,TRBV5-1,.,TGCGCCAGCAGCTTGGCTACGATGGGGGAGACCCAGTACTTC,CASSLATMGETQYF
.,TRBJ2-1,TRBV10-2,.,TGCGCCAGCAGTGAGTCGTCGGGGCAGGGTCGCCTCCCCGGGAATGAGCAGTTCTTC,CASSESSGQGRLPGNEQFF
.,TRBJ1-2,TRBV5-4,.,TGTGCCAGCAGCTTGGAACCGTTGGACACCAATGGCTACACCTTC,CASSLEPLDTNGYTF
.,TRBJ1-3,TRBV5-6,.,TGTGCCAGCAGCGGACAGGGAAACACCATATATTTT,CASSGQGNTIYF
.,TRBJ1-1,TRBV5-4,.,TGTGCCAGCAGCTTGAGGCAGTTGAACACTGAAGCTTTCTTT,CASSLRQLNTEAFF
.,TRBJ1-1,TRBV12-5,once,TGTGCTAGTGCCCCCCAGGACAGTGTCACTGAAGCTTTCTTT,CASAPQDSVTEAFF